Listed below are T cell receptor beta chains from one sample, sequenced in a study of blood T cells in healthy people across ages. TCRdb re-called the 5' RACE reads through MiXCR, storing one row per CDR3 protein. The data hold about 1.4 million distinct CDR3 sequences, with roughly 60% observed a single time. What was sequenced was blood. Receptor source: a man aged 18 to 30 in good health. CDR3s include the opening cysteine and the closing phenylalanine or tryptophan. The D gene is left open where the match is weak. Only part of the rows carry a size: once, few, many, or a class if the clone is expanded.

v_call: TRBV12-3/TRBV12-4; d_call: .; clone_size: .; j_call: TRBJ2-5; cdr3_aa: CASAPTPLGETQYF; cdr3_nt: TGTGCCAGCGCCCCCACCCCACTAGGCGAGACCCAGTACTTC
v_call: TRBV6-1; d_call: .; clone_size: .; j_call: TRBJ2-4; cdr3_aa: CASIQGRDIQYF; cdr3_nt: TGTGCCAGCATCCAGGGGAGGGACATTCAGTACTTC
v_call: TRBV29-1; d_call: TRBD1; clone_size: few; j_call: TRBJ1-2; cdr3_aa: CSVEGTGFGNYGYTF; cdr3_nt: TGCAGCGTTGAAGGGACAGGGTTTGGCAACTATGGCTACACCTTC
v_call: TRBV4-1; d_call: .; clone_size: few; j_call: TRBJ2-7; cdr3_aa: CASSLRVGNYEQYF; cdr3_nt: TGCGCCAGCAGCCTCAGGGTGGGGAACTACGAGCAGTACTTC
v_call: TRBV12-3/TRBV12-4; d_call: .; clone_size: .; j_call: TRBJ2-1; cdr3_aa: CASRPSLQYNEQFF; cdr3_nt: TGTGCCAGCAGGCCTAGCCTACAGTACAATGAGCAGTTCTTC
v_call: TRBV5-1; d_call: TRBD2; clone_size: .; j_call: TRBJ2-7; cdr3_aa: CASSPRTVAGGHSYEQYF; cdr3_nt: TGCGCCAGCAGCCCGAGAACCGTAGCGGGAGGACACTCCTACGAGCAGTACTTC
v_call: TRBV20-1; d_call: .; clone_size: .; j_call: TRBJ1-1; cdr3_aa: CSARVSAAGDTEAFF; cdr3_nt: TGCAGTGCTAGAGTCTCGGCTGCGGGAGACACGGAAGCTTTCTTT
v_call: TRBV10-3; d_call: .; clone_size: .; j_call: TRBJ2-7; cdr3_aa: CAIRTGTGVYEQYF; cdr3_nt: TGTGCCATCAGGACCGGGACGGGAGTCTACGAGCAGTACTTC
v_call: TRBV7-2; d_call: .; clone_size: .; j_call: TRBJ1-6; cdr3_aa: CASSLVAENSPLHF; cdr3_nt: TGTGCCAGCAGCTTAGTGGCAGAAAATTCACCCCTCCACTTT
v_call: TRBV12-3/TRBV12-4; d_call: TRBD2; clone_size: once; j_call: TRBJ2-3; cdr3_aa: CASNQPGTTENTQYF; cdr3_nt: TGTGCCAGCAACCAACCCGGGACTACGGAAAATACGCAGTATTTT
v_call: TRBV19; d_call: .; clone_size: once; j_call: TRBJ2-3; cdr3_aa: CASSIRSLRPDTQYF; cdr3_nt: TGTGCCAGTAGTATAAGATCCCTGCGACCAGATACGCAGTATTTT
v_call: TRBV6-5; d_call: TRBD2; clone_size: few; j_call: TRBJ2-3; cdr3_aa: CASSSRGGLDTQYF; cdr3_nt: TGTGCCAGCAGTTCACGGGGGGGCTTAGATACGCAGTATTTT
v_call: TRBV4-1; d_call: TRBD1; clone_size: few; j_call: TRBJ1-5; cdr3_aa: CASSQDWPGGQPQHF; cdr3_nt: TGCGCCAGCAGCCAAGATTGGCCAGGGGGTCAGCCCCAGCATTTT
v_call: TRBV2; d_call: TRBD2; clone_size: few; j_call: TRBJ2-7; cdr3_aa: CASSVVQTGTSGISSPYEQYF; cdr3_nt: TGTGCCAGCAGTGTGGTCCAGACCGGGACTAGCGGGATATCAAGTCCCTACGAGCAGTACTTC
v_call: TRBV5-1; d_call: TRBD1; clone_size: .; j_call: TRBJ2-1; cdr3_aa: CASSFRGQAYNEQFF; cdr3_nt: TGCGCCAGCAGCTTTAGGGGACAGGCCTACAATGAGCAGTTCTTC
v_call: TRBV20-1; d_call: .; clone_size: few; j_call: TRBJ2-1; cdr3_aa: CSAISAGRGWNEQFF; cdr3_nt: TGCAGTGCTATCTCTGCGGGTCGAGGGTGGAATGAGCAGTTCTTC
v_call: TRBV6-5; d_call: TRBD2; clone_size: .; j_call: TRBJ2-7; cdr3_aa: CASSRLGLAGGEQYF; cdr3_nt: TGTGCCAGCAGTCGTCTGGGGCTAGCGGGGGGCGAGCAGTACTTC
v_call: TRBV6-5; d_call: TRBD1; clone_size: few; j_call: TRBJ2-7; cdr3_aa: CASSVQGASYEQYF; cdr3_nt: TGTGCCAGCAGTGTACAGGGGGCTTCCTACGAGCAGTACTTC